The present entry profiles one TCR beta chain with its context. The antigen remains unidentified. CDR1 MNHEY and CDR2 SVGEGT come from the germline V gene. Trimming left V 0 bases short and J 6 bases short, with 8 bases between. This CDR3 contains 13 residues. Generated by immunoSEQ multiplex PCR, the TCRdb table keeps only in-frame clones and is missing some. Among roughly 71,000 clones listed, 76% were seen once. This sample was included in a study of vaccination effects on CD4 cells after COVID-19. At the level of the study: A median of 72 days separated the second dose and sampling. Overall study findings and caveats: Late post-vaccination samples showed marked contraction of infection- and vaccine-induced clones.

Sequencing was preceded by expansion of antigen-specific CD4+ T cells with viral peptide pools in the ViraFEST assay. CD4+ T cell isolation took place after about 11 days of culture. The participants, recipients of two vaccine doses, got either BNT162b2 or mRNA-1273. Among the vaccine recipients, none had a prior SARS-CoV-2 infection, and nucleocapsid antibodies were negative. Sample: CD4+ T cells from PBMCs cultured with HCoV-OC43 spike peptides, taken after COVID-19 vaccination. The subset was: HCoV-OC43 spike overlapping peptide pool stimulation. The TCR comes from a human donor who received a COVID-19 vaccine. The rearrangement uses TRBV6-2 or TRBV6-3 and TRBJ1-2; D gene unclear. The CDR3 DNA reads TGTGCCAGCAGTTACTCTCCCGGGGATGGCTACACCTTC. Its protein product is CASSYSPGDGYTF.